This TCR beta chain derives from a study of CD8+CD57+ T cells in acquired aplastic anemia. About the study: The DNA of sorted CD4+ and CD8+ cells averaged roughly 3.2 ug.

Template material for TCR beta VDJ and CDR3 profiling consisted of genomic DNA. Each CDR3 protein is one row after TCRdb ran MiXCR on the reads. This table has about 180,000 distinct CDR3 sequences, approximately 48% appearing once. Findings of the study overall: Comparison of patients with controls identified approximately 28 shared CD8+ CDR3 sequences.

Patients chosen for sequencing had CD8+CD57+ cells that had expanded, as shown by flow cytometry. In its sample, this clonotype was seen a few times. Its antigen is not known. The sequence came from a human donor with aplastic anemia. Sample: sorted CD4+, CD8+, or CD8+CD57+ T cells (not recorded which) from PBMCs.

The CDR3 DNA follows: TGTGCCAGCAGTTTGCGGCGGGGGAAAAACATTCAGTACTTC. Encoded protein: CASSLRRGKNIQYF. V and J are TRBV12-3 or TRBV12-4 and TRBJ2-4; 7 bases align to TRBD2. Trimming cost V 3 bases and J 4 bases; bases outside gene matches: 3. The CDR3 is 14 residues long.